Detailed here is one T cell receptor (beta chain). With V trimmed by 1 base and J by 5 bases, 5 bases remained unmatched. The CDR3 sequence is 15 residues long. Germline CDR1 SGHNT, CDR2 YYREEE (reference sequence). This entry belongs to a study of blood T cell repertoires in COVID-19. Study overall: Spain, Italy and the United States supplied samples that represented acute and convalescent COVID-19. PBMCs, B-cell-depleted T cells, or T cells provided the cDNA or gDNA that made up the material.

Authors' analysis steps: Reference gene primers were amplified, and this amplification served to estimate nucleated cell counts. Clones were read by immunoSEQ multiplex PCR, and TCRdb kept only the in-frame ones, dropping some. The V and J calls and clone size come from that table; D and trimming were worked out from the DNA. The sample contains a few hundred thousand clones, approximately 86% of which appear only once. This sequence joins TRBV5-4 and TRBJ1-1; 10 nucleotides line up with TRBD1. This sequence originates from a woman in her seventies with active or convalescent COVID-19. The sequenced material came from peripheral blood. The CDR3 bases are TGTGCCAGCAGCTTGAGAGGGACAGGGGCAACTGAAGCTTTCTTT. Amino acids: CASSLRGTGATEAFF.